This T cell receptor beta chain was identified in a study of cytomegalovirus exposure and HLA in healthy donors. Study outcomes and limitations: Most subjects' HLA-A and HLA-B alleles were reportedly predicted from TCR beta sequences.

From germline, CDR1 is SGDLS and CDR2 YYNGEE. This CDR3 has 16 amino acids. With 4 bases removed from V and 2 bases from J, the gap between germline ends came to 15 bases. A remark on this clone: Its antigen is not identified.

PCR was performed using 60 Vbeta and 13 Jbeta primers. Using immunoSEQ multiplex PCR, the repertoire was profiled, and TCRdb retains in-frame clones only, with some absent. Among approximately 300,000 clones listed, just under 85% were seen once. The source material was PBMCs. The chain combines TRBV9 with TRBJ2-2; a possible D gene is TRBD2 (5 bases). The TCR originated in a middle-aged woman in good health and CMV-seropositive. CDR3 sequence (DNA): TGTGCCAGCAGCACAATAGAGGGCCAAAACACCGGGGAGCTGTTTTTT. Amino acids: CASSTIEGQNTGELFF.